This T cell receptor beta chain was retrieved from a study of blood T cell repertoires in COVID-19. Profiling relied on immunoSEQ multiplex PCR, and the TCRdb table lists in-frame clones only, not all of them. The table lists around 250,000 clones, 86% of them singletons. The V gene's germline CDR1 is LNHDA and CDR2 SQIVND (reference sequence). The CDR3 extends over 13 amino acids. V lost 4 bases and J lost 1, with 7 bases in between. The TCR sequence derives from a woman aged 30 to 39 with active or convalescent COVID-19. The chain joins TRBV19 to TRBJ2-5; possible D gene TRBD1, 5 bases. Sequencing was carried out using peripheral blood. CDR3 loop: CASSTRGQETQYF. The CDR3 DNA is TGTGCCAGTAGTACAAGGGGCCAAGAGACCCAGTACTTC. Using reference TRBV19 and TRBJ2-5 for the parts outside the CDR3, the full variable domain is DGGITQSPKYLFRKEGQNVTLSCEQNLNHDAMYWYRQDPGQGLRLIYYSQIVNDFQKGDIAEGYSVSREKKESFPLTVTSAQKNPTAFYLCASSTRGQETQYFGPGTRLLVL.